The text below deals with one TCR beta chain. As processed by the authors: Nucleated cell number was recorded as an estimate derived from reference gene primer amplification. The table came from immunoSEQ multiplex PCR; TCRdb's copy has only in-frame clones and leaves some out. The DNA gave D and trimming, while V, J and clone size come from that table. This table holds some 250,000 clones, around 84% found once. The entry originates in a study of blood T cell repertoires in COVID-19. Trimming took 2 bases from V and 4 from J, leaving 17 bases between them. The CDR3 is 17 residues long. Germline V gene data show CDR1 as MNHNS and CDR2 as SASEGT.

The chain links TRBV6-1 to TRBJ2-2; tentatively, D is TRBD1 (6 bases). The receptor was derived from a man aged 60 to 75 with acute or convalescent COVID-19. The source material was peripheral blood. The CDR3 loop is CASSENGGLRATGELFF. In nucleotides, the CDR3 is TGTGCCAGCAGTGAAAATGGGGGCCTTCGGGCCACCGGGGAGCTGTTTTTT.